These 5 T cell receptor beta chains came from one sample sequenced in a study of T cells after yellow fever vaccination. One entry per CDR3 protein results from TCRdb running MiXCR on the 5' RACE reads. The repertoire holds nearly 300,000 distinct CDR3 sequences, with less than 9.5% as singletons. The starting material was CD4+ T cells sorted from PBMCs, obtained 5 days after the yellow fever booster vaccination. Receptor source: a man aged 18 to 35 who received the YFV17D yellow fever vaccine.

This clonotype has a handful of counts. The chain has TRBV29-1 and TRBJ2-1; TRBD2 agrees at 8 bases. With 5 bases clipped from V and 0 bases from J, the junction kept 3 bases outside the gene matches. The CDR3 consists of 14 residues. Germline CDR1 SQVTM, CDR2 ANQGSEA. CDR3 residues: CSVTGGDSYNEQFF. In DNA form, the CDR3 reads TGCAGCGTTACGGGGGGGGACTCCTACAATGAGCAGTTCTTC.

This clonotype was observed at least ten times. The V gene is TRBV4-3, the J gene TRBJ2-3; D is possibly TRBD1 (5 bases). The CDR3 contains 13 residues. Germline CDR1 LGHNA, CDR2 YSLEER. Trimming left V 8 bases short and J 1 base short, with 10 bases between. Here the CDR3 DNA reads TGCGCCAGCGGCCGACAGCGCACAGATACGCAGTATTTT. This encodes CASGRQRTDTQYF.

This clonotype was detected only a few times. This chain connects TRBV11-2 to TRBJ1-1; D possibly corresponds to TRBD1 (6 bases). Germline V CDR1 and CDR2: SGHAT, FQNNGV. The V end lost 4 bases, the J end lost 0 bases, and 18 bases lay between the germline ends. The CDR3 consists of 17 residues. CDR3 DNA sequence: TGTGCCAGCAGCTCTAGGGGGGGTCTCATCATGAACACTGAAGCTTTCTTT. It yields the protein CASSSRGGLIMNTEAFF.

The chain couples TRBV14 to TRBJ1-1, with a tentative D call TRBD1 (6 bases). The ends were cut back, 2 bases at V and 10 bases at J, with 8 bases in the middle. This CDR3 has 11 residues. The germline CDR1 and CDR2 sequences are SGHDN and FVKESK. The CDR3 reads CASSQRGGAFF. The DNA for the CDR3 is TGTGCCAGCAGCCAAAGAGGGGGAGCTTTCTTT.

This clonotype was detected a few times. The chain combines TRBV20-1 with TRBJ2-5, with 8 bases lining up with TRBD2. CDR1 and CDR2 (germline): DFQATT, SNEGSKA (reference sequence). CDR3 size: 15 residues. V trimming: 0 bases; J trimming: 6 bases; junction bases outside the gene matches: 9. CDR3 amino acids: CSARDPGLAWKTQYF. The CDR3, as DNA: TGCAGTGCTAGAGATCCCGGACTAGCTTGGAAGACCCAGTACTTC.